This is a list of T cell receptor beta chains from one sample in a study of cytomegalovirus exposure and HLA in healthy donors. This table comes from immunoSEQ multiplex PCR, and its TCRdb copy is limited to in-frame clones, with some not included. The table lists under 200,000 clones, 60% to 85% of them singletons. The sequenced sample consisted of PBMCs. These receptors all stem from a woman aged 25 to 39 in good health and CMV-seronegative. CDR3s leave out the opening cysteine and the closing phenylalanine or tryptophan. Each record gives: D gene, V gene, J gene, clone size, CDR3 protein. The D gene is left open where the match is weak. Clone size, where shown, is once, few, many, or a class for clones that have expanded.

>TRBD2|TRBV2|TRBJ2-7|few
ASRPLAGGHEQY
>TRBD2|TRBV10-3|TRBJ2-1|.
AITPGATSGVGDEQF
>.|TRBV19|TRBJ2-3|.
ASSPLRGTDTQY
>.|TRBV30|TRBJ1-1|.
AWSPPDRTNTEAF
>TRBD2|TRBV15|TRBJ2-7|.
ATSREWSSGLSYEQY
>.|TRBV5-6|TRBJ1-1|.
ASSSSLTGNTEAF
>.|TRBV28|TRBJ2-2|.
ASSLGWTGELF
>.|TRBV6-5|TRBJ1-5|.
ASGQNQPQH
>.|TRBV7-9|TRBJ1-5|.
ASSLGANQPQH
>.|TRBV5-5|TRBJ2-7|.
ASSYDRTHEQY
>.|TRBV6-5|TRBJ1-3|.
ASSERLEGV
>.|TRBV5-1|TRBJ2-3|.
ASSLTRADTQY
>TRBD1|TRBV7-8|TRBJ1-1|.
ASSTDRWGQAF
>TRBD1|TRBV9|TRBJ1-2|.
ASSDGTADNYGYT
>TRBD1|TRBV6-1|TRBJ1-6|.
ASTDQGAKSPLH
>.|TRBV18|TRBJ2-5|once
ASSPQGVETQY
>TRBD1|TRBV5-5|TRBJ1-3|.
ASSTTGEGNTIY
>.|TRBV18|TRBJ2-7|few
ASSPPREKSSYEQY
>.|TRBV6-1|TRBJ1-6|.
ASSEAGYNSPLH
>TRBD1|TRBV10-3|TRBJ1-2|.
ATNNGTGKGYT
>.|TRBV5-6|TRBJ1-1|.
ASSTGRYTEAF
>TRBD1|TRBV5-6|.|.
ASSPSGQGAHEQY
>.|TRBV5-1|TRBJ1-1|.
ASSLGTLNTEAF